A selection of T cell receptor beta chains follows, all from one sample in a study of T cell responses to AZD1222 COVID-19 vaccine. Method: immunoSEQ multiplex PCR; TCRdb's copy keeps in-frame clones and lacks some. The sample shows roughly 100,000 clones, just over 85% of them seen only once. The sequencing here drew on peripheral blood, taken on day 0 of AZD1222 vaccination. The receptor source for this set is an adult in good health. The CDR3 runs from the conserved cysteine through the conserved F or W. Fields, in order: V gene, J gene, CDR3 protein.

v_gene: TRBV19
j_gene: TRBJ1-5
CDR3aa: CASRNLRGFTQPQHF

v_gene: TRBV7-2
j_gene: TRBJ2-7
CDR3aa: CASSSARLAGVSGEQYF

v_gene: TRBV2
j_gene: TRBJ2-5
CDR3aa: CASSERTPVGTQYF

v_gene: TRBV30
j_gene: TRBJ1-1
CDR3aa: CAWIAYSNTEAFF

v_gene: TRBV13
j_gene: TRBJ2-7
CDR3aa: CASSPRGGVYEQYF

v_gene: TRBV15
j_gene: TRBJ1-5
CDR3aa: CATSRGGQGSYQPQHF

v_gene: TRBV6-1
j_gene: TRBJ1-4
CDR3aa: CASSESRGANEKLFF

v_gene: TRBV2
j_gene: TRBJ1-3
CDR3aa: CASSVGGRGTIYF

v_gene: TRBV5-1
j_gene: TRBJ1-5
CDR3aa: CASSVDSNQPQHF

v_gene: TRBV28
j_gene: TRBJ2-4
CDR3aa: CASSSPSGRAGIQYF

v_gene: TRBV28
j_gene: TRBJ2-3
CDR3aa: CASSRTLGGSSTDTQYF

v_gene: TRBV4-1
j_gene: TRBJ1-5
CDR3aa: CASSQEGGGNQPQHF

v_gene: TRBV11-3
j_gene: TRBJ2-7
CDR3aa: CASSLGRGNYEQYF

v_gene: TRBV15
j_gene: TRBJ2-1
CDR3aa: CATSRGGLDYNEQFF

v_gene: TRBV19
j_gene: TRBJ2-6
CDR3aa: CASSDRQGGSGANVLTF

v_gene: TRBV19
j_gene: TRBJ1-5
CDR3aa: CASSKDRDDYQPQHF

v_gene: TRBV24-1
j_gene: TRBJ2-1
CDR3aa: CATSDPREGLYNEQFF

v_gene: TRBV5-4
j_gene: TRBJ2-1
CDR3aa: CASTHGGRVGNNEQFF

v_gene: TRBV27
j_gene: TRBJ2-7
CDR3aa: CASRFRAGEGGEQYF

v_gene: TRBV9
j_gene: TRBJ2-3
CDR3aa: CASSLLQGADTQYF

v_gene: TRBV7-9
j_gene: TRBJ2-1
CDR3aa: CASSKREGRHNEQFF

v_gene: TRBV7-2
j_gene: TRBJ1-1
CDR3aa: CASSSGLNTEAFF

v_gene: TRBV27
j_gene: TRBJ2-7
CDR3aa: CASSPSAGGEQYF

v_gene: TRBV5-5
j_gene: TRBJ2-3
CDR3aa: CASSLFPGQETDTQYF

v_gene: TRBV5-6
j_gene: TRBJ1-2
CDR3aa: CASRLQGYGYTF

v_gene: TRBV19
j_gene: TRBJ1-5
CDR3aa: CASSIVGGSGSNQPQHF

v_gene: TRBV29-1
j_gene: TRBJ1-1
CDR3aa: CSVRGRDTEAFF

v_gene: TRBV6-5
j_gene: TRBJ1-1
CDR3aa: CASSYGGGDAEAFF

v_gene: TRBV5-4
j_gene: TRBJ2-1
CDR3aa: CASSYPSGTNEQFF

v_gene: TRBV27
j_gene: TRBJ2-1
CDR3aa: CASRDPKGSSSYNEQFF

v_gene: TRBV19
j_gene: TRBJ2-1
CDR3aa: CASRDSASSYNEQFF

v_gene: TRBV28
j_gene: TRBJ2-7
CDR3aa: CASSLSGSGYEQYF

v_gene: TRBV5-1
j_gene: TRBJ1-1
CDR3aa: CASSPGTTLNTEAFF

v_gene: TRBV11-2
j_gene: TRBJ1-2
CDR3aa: CASSLEGRFGYTF

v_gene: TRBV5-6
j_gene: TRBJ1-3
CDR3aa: CASSLGQGRGGNTIYF

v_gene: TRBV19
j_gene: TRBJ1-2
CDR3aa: CASGPEQGRKTF

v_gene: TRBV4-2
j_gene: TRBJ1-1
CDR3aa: CASSQVGQGPNTEAFF

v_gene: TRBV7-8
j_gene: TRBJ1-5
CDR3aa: CASSLTPDNQPQHF

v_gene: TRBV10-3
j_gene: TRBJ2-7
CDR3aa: CAIARDYEQYF

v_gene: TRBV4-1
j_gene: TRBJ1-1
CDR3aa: CASSQSPPGGNTEAFF

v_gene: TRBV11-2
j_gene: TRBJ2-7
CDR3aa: CASSGRVVYEQYF

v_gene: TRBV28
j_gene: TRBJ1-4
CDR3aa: CASTHRGTNEKLFF

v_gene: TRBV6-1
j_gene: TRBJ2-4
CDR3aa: CASSESGPTDPIQYF

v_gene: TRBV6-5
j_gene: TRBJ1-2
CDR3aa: CASSYSPDRNYGYTF

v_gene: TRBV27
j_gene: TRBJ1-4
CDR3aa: CASSPSGQGEKLFF

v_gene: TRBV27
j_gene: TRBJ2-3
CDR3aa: CASTSYGTSSTDTQYF

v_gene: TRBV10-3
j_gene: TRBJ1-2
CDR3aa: CAISPGANYGYTF

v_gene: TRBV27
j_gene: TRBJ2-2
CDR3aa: CASSLFFGWTVTGELFF

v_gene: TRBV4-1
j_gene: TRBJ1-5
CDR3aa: CASSQTGTGYNQPQHF

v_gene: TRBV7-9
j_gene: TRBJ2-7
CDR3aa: CASGGRGEQYF

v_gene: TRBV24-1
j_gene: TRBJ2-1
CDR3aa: CATSDLGGGNYNEQFF

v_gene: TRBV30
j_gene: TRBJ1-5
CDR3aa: CAWSGTGGNQPQHF

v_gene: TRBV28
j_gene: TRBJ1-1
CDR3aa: CASSLSDSFGMNTEAFF

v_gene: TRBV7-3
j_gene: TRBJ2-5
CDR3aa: CASSVSGTGDQYF

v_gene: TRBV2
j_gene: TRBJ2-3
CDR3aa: CASSEVLGTDTQYF

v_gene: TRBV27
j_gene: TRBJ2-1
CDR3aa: CASSSDWSSYNEQFF

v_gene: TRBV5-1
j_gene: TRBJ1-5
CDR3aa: CASSPGTLRGSNQPQHF

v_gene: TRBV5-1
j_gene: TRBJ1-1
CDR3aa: CASSLGQVNTEAFF